Presented here are 14 T cell receptor beta chains from one specimen sequenced in a study of technical replicates of blood from several donors. Sequenced by immunoSEQ multiplex PCR; TCRdb stores in-frame clones only, minus some. The sample has more than 70,000 clones, just under 97% seen once. The sample comprised T cells isolated from PBMCs. These receptors all stem from a human donor in good health.

The chain is built from TRBV5-1 and TRBJ1-3; TRBD1 aligns across 9 bases. With 2 bases clipped from V and 2 bases from J, the junction kept 17 bases outside the gene matches. Germline V gives CDR1 SGHRS, CDR2 YFSETQ. The CDR3 has 20 residues. In DNA, the CDR3 is TGCGCCAGCAGCTTCGGACCCAATGTACAGGGGGCGCTTCCTGGAAACACCATATATTTT. Its translation is CASSFGPNVQGALPGNTIYF.

The chain joins TRBV29-1 to TRBJ2-1, with D unresolved. Germline V CDR1 and CDR2: SQVTM, ANQGSEA. The V and J ends lost 5 bases and 0 bases respectively, with 11 bases between them. This CDR3 spans 14 amino acids. The CDR3 nucleotides read TGCAGCGTTCCTGGAGCTAGCTCCTACAATGAGCAGTTCTTC. Translated: CSVPGASSYNEQFF.

The rearrangement uses TRBV6-5 and TRBJ2-5; 8 bases match TRBD2. This CDR3 has 16 amino acids. Germline V gene data show CDR1 as MNHEY and CDR2 as SVGAGI. Unmatched junction bases numbered 10, after V lost 2 bases and J lost 5 bases. The CDR3 region is CASSYVAGGARETQYF. The CDR3 DNA is TGTGCCAGCAGTTACGTCGCGGGAGGCGCGCGGGAGACCCAGTACTTC.

J is TRBJ1-2 and V is TRBV5-1, with D hard to call. This CDR3 has 11 amino acids. Trimming cost V 3 bases and J 9 bases, with 9 bases left between them. Germline V gene sequence: CDR1 SGHRS, CDR2 YFSETQ. The CDR3 DNA sequence: TGCGCCAGCAGCTCGGAGGGCCGCTACACCTTC. Its translation: CASSSEGRYTF.

As for this clone: At one of its ends the junction is not consistent with the germline gene, which may arise from a read error. The chain combines TRBV6-1 with TRBJ2-7, with TRBD1 matching over 9 bases. This CDR3 contains 11 residues. CDR1 MNHNS and CDR2 SASEGT come from the germline V gene. The CDR3, as DNA: TGTGCCAGCAGTGAAGGGAGGACAGGGGTCTTC. This codes for CASSEGRTGVF.

The chain has TRBV30 and TRBJ1-2; D might be TRBD1 (5 bases). This CDR3 has 12 amino acids. The germline V gene has CDR1 GTSNPN and CDR2 SVGIG (reference sequence). Between the trimmed V and J ends, which lost 0 bases and 8 bases, there was a span of 10 bases. The CDR3, as DNA: TGTGCCTGGAGTGTACGACAGTTGGGCTACACCTTC. It codes for CAWSVRQLGYTF.

The chain couples TRBV5-1 to TRBJ2-5; 8 bases agree with TRBD1. The germline V gene has CDR1 SGHRS and CDR2 YFSETQ. The V gene end was trimmed by 4 bases and the J gene end by 4 bases; junction bases not matched to a gene: 9. The CDR3 runs to 15 residues. The CDR3 DNA reads as TGCGCCAGCAGCCCGACAGGGGACAGAGGAGAGACCCAGTACTTC. It is translated as CASSPTGDRGETQYF.

This clone was picked up one time. V and J are TRBV13 and TRBJ2-1; 9 positions match TRBD2. V gave up 1 base and J gave up 9 bases; unmatched junction bases: 7. CDR3 length equals 15 residues. Germline assignment: CDR1 PRHDT and CDR2 FYEKMQ (reference sequence). The CDR3 loop reads CASSLVASGIGEQFF. CDR3 DNA: TGTGCCAGCAGCTTAGTGGCTAGCGGGATTGGTGAGCAGTTCTTC.

V usage is TRBV5-1 and J usage is TRBJ2-2, with 8 positions matching TRBD1. The germline V gene encodes CDR1 SGHRS and CDR2 YFSETQ. This CDR3 region has 15 residues. With 0 bases clipped from V and 4 bases from J, the junction kept 2 bases outside the gene matches. CDR3 amino acids: CASSLETGGTGELFF. Here the CDR3 DNA reads TGCGCCAGCAGCTTGGAAACAGGGGGCACCGGGGAGCTGTTTTTT.

The J gene is TRBJ2-1, the V gene TRBV5-6, with D possibly matching TRBD1 (6 bases). The germline V gene encodes CDR1 SGHDT and CDR2 YYEEEE. Trimming stripped 4 bases from V and 6 bases from J, with 20 bases between. This CDR3 spans 16 amino acids. The CDR3 DNA sequence: TGTGCCAGCAGCCCCCCCGGGACAAAAGCCTCCAATGAGCAGTTCTTC. Its translation is CASSPPGTKASNEQFF.

The chain recombines TRBV6-5 with TRBJ1-1; 7 bases match TRBD1. The CDR3 is 14 residues long. The V segment lost 6 bases and the J segment 5 bases; nucleotides outside the gene matches: 9. The germline CDR1 and CDR2 sequences are MNHEY and SVGAGI. The CDR3 region is CASSLQGRWTEAFF. CDR3 bases: TGTGCCAGCAGCCTACAGGGGAGGTGGACTGAAGCTTTCTTT.

V and J are TRBV13 and TRBJ1-1; 9 nucleotides match TRBD1. Germline V CDR1 and CDR2: PRHDT, FYEKMQ (reference sequence). The CDR3 length is 16 residues. V shed 1 base and J 3 bases; nucleotides not matched to a gene: 6. The CDR3 region has the DNA TGTGCCAGCAGCTTAGCGGACAGGGGTGGAGACACTGAAGCTTTCTTT. Amino acids: CASSLADRGGDTEAFF. Filled out from reference TRBV13 and TRBJ1-1, the complete variable domain reads AAGVIQSPRHLIKEKRETATLKCYPIPRHDTVYWYQQGPGQDPQFLISFYEKMQSDKGSIPDRFSAQQFSDYHSELNMSSLELGDSALYFCASSLADRGGDTEAFFGQGTRLTVV.

V usage is TRBV7-9 and J usage is TRBJ2-3, with 10 nucleotides matching TRBD1. Germline assignment: CDR1 SEHNR and CDR2 FQNEAQ (reference sequence). Trimming cost V 2 bases and J 3 bases; bases outside gene matches: 2. The CDR3 has 15 amino acids. CDR3 region: CASSLRDRGTDTQYF. CDR3 coding DNA: TGTGCCAGCAGCTTAAGGGACAGGGGAACAGATACGCAGTATTTT.

This chain connects TRBV13 to TRBJ2-2; D gene uncertain. CDR1 and CDR2 (germline): PRHDT, FYEKMQ (reference sequence). Trimming removed 5 bases at V and 1 base at J, with 11 bases between. The CDR3 sequence is 15 residues long. DNA of the CDR3: TGTGCCAGCAGCCCGAGACACGTGAACACCGGGGAGCTGTTTTTT. The encoded protein is CASSPRHVNTGELFF. Based on the CDR3 plus reference TRBV13 and TRBJ2-2, the full variable domain is AAGVIQSPRHLIKEKRETATLKCYPIPRHDTVYWYQQGPGQDPQFLISFYEKMQSDKGSIPDRFSAQQFSDYHSELNMSSLELGDSALYFCASSPRHVNTGELFFGEGSRLTVL.